This TCR beta chain was sequenced during a study of shared clonotypes between healthy human individuals. Concerning this clone itself: Its antigen remains unknown.

Findings of the study overall: Sharing across four donors was seen in 4% to 6.5% of naive CD4 clonotypes. Among non-shared clonotypes, generation probabilities were lower than among those shared by all four donors.

TCRdb's copy holds only in-frame clones and misses some; the assay was immunoSEQ multiplex PCR. The profile covers about 2 million clones, with about 95% appearing a single time and 1% to 1.5% taken by the ten largest. V was pared by 3 bases and J by 7 bases, with 16 bases between. The CDR3 is made up of 15 amino acids. Per the germline V gene, CDR1 is SGHRS and CDR2 is YFSETQ. In the naive CD8 group, cells lacked CD45RO and were positively selected for CCR7, so terminally differentiated effector memory CD45RA+ cells were left out. The sequence was obtained from a man aged 18-30 years in good health. The chain is built from TRBV5-1 and TRBJ1-4; TRBD1 might be the D (5 bases). Material for sequencing was naive CD8+ T cells sorted from blood. For the CDR3, the DNA is TGCGCCAGCAGCTCAGAGGGGAATGTCGGTGAAAAACTGTTTTTT. Its protein product is CASSSEGNVGEKLFF.